Listed below are T cell receptor beta chains from one sample, sequenced in a study of human T cells and chemical hapten exposure. TCRdb used MiXCR to reprocess the RACE reads, holding one entry per CDR3 protein. The sample carries roughly 150,000 distinct CDR3 sequences, roughly a quarter recorded once. Specimen: whole blood, collected in connection with sensitization to the hapten diphenylcyclopropenone (DPC). These receptors all stem from a woman aged 18 to 35 with alopecia areata. Some clones in this sample may be carry-over from other donors' samples. CDR3s include the opening cysteine and the closing phenylalanine or tryptophan. Fields, in order: J gene, V gene, clone size, D gene, CDR3 DNA, CDR3 protein. A D gene is named only where the DNA matches it firmly. Some rows have no size entry. The others give once, few or many, or a class for an expanded clone.

>TRBJ2-1|TRBV10-3|few|TRBD2
TGTGCCATCAGTCGGGGGGGCTACAATGAGCAGTTCTTC
CAISRGGYNEQFF
>TRBJ2-3|TRBV21-1|-|-
TGTGCCAGCAGCAAAGTGCGAGGGGCCTTGCGAGAAGATACGCAGTATTTT
CASSKVRGALREDTQYF
>TRBJ2-7|TRBV28|-|TRBD2
TGTGCCAGCAGCCAAACTAGCGGGCGCTCCTACGAGCAGTACTTC
CASSQTSGRSYEQYF
>TRBJ1-2|TRBV4-1|-|TRBD1
TGCGCCAGCAGCCAAACAGGGGGTAAAATGGGAGGCTACACCTTC
CASSQTGGKMGGYTF
>TRBJ2-7|TRBV20-1|many|-
TGCAGCCTTCGGACCGGGGGCTCCTACGAGCAGTACTTC
CSLRTGGSYEQYF
>TRBJ2-2|TRBV7-7|-|TRBD2
TGTGCCACCAAGCGGGGGGGATCTAACACCGGGGAGCTGTTTTTT
CATKRGGSNTGELFF
>TRBJ2-2|TRBV6-4|-|TRBD1
TGTGCCAGCTCGACAGGGGTTGGGACCGGGGAGCTGTTTTTT
CASSTGVGTGELFF
>TRBJ2-1|TRBV2|many|-
TGTGCCAGCAGGCCTTTTTACAATGAGCAGTTCTTC
CASRPFYNEQFF
>TRBJ2-1|TRBV7-9|-|-
TGTGCCAGCAGTTGGGGGAGCTCCTACAATGAGCAGTTCTTC
CASSWGSSYNEQFF
>TRBJ2-1|TRBV7-8|-|-
TGTGCCAGCAGCTTAGCTCTAGCCGGGAATGAGCAGTTCTTC
CASSLALAGNEQFF
>TRBJ1-1|TRBV9|many|TRBD1
TGTGCCAGCAGCTCCAGGGGGTTAGACACTGAAGCTTTCTTT
CASSSRGLDTEAFF
>TRBJ2-5|TRBV5-1|-|-
TGCGCCAGCAGCTGGGGGGCTTCGCAAGAGACCCAGTACTTC
CASSWGASQETQYF
>TRBJ1-2|TRBV4-3|-|-
TGCGCCAGCAGCCAAGGGCAAACCCGAGACGCTAACTATGGCTACACCTTC
CASSQGQTRDANYGYTF
>TRBJ1-1|TRBV7-2|-|-
TGTGCCAGCACCTTATTTGGGGAGGCTTTCTTT
CASTLFGEAFF
>TRBJ2-2|TRBV4-3|once|TRBD1
TGCGCCAGCAGTACAGGGGTCACCGGGGAGCTGTTTTTT
CASSTGVTGELFF
>TRBJ1-2|TRBV4-2|-|TRBD1
TGTGCCAGCAGCCAGGACAGGGGGAGAGCTAACTATGGCTACACCTTC
CASSQDRGRANYGYTF
>TRBJ1-4|TRBV5-1|few|-
TGCGCCAGCAGCTTACACGGGGAAAAACTGTTTTTT
CASSLHGEKLFF